Presented here are 14 T cell receptor beta chains from one specimen sequenced in a study of blood T cell repertoires in COVID-19. Clones were read by immunoSEQ multiplex PCR, and TCRdb kept only the in-frame ones, dropping some. The sample shows fewer than 80,000 clones, roughly 92% of them seen only once. Source material: peripheral blood. These receptors were collected from a human donor in a cohort sampled during active COVID-19.

The chain uses TRBV5-1 and TRBJ1-5; perhaps TRBD1 as D (5 bases). CDR1 and CDR2 from the germline V gene are SGHRS and YFSETQ. With 5 bases removed from V and 0 bases from J, the gap between germline ends came to 6 bases. The CDR3 has 13 residues. CDR3: CASRTDSNQPQHF. The DNA for the CDR3 is TGCGCCAGCAGGACAGATAGCAATCAGCCCCAGCATTTT.

The table lists this clone with a count of one. This chain uses TRBV4-1 with TRBJ2-7, with no clear D. Germline lookup yields CDR1 MGHRA and CDR2 YSYEKL. The V and J ends lost 0 bases and 3 bases respectively, with 18 bases between them. CDR3 length: 17 residues. Written as DNA, the CDR3 is TGCGCCAGCAGCCAAGAGTTCACAGAAAATATGGTCTACGAGCAGTACTTC. Translation gives CASSQEFTENMVYEQYF.

V is TRBV6-5 and J is TRBJ1-4; 7 bases line up with TRBD1. The ends lost 6 bases at V and 7 bases at J; junction bases unmatched: 8. Germline CDR1 reads MNHEY; CDR2 reads SVGAGI. This CDR3 spans 14 amino acids. The CDR3: CASSPRGAGEKLFF. The CDR3 nucleotides are TGTGCCAGCAGCCCCAGGGGGGCTGGTGAAAAACTGTTTTTT.

The chain has TRBV7-3 and TRBJ2-5, with a tentative D call TRBD2 (5 bases). Trimming removed 0 bases from V and 4 bases from J, with 12 bases in between. The CDR3 has 15 amino acids. The germline gives CDR1 SGHTA, CDR2 FQGTGA. As DNA, the CDR3 is TGTGCCAGCAGCTTAACGCCCACTAGTGCAGAGACCCAGTACTTC. Encoded protein: CASSLTPTSAETQYF. Filled out from reference TRBV7-3 and TRBJ2-5, the complete variable domain reads GAGVSQTPSNKVTEKGKYVELRCDPISGHTALYWYRQSLGQGPEFLIYFQGTGAADDSGLPNDRFFAVRPEGSVSTLKIQRTERGDSAVYLCASSLTPTSAETQYFGPGTRLLVL.

The rearrangement joins TRBV18 to TRBJ1-1; D call uncertain. Germline lookup yields CDR1 KGHSH and CDR2 LQKENI. V shed 4 bases and J shed 0 bases, with 12 bases lying between them. CDR3 length: 15 amino acids. CDR3 protein: CASSRERAVNTEAFF. The CDR3 bases are TGTGCCAGCTCACGGGAGAGGGCCGTGAACACTGAAGCTTTCTTT.

The chain couples TRBV7-3 to TRBJ1-1; no definite D call. There are 14 residues in the CDR3. Germline V gene lookup returns CDR1 SGHTA and CDR2 FQGTGA. Trimming removed 4 bases from V and 5 bases from J, with 14 bases in between. The CDR3 spells CASSSNGGWTEAFF. In DNA, the CDR3 is TGTGCCAGCAGCTCAAACGGCGGATGGACTGAAGCTTTCTTT.

The chain carries TRBV6-2 or TRBV6-3 and TRBJ2-2; D is perhaps TRBD2 (6 bases). With 4 bases removed from V and 5 bases from J, the gap between germline ends came to 11 bases. CDR1 and CDR2 from the germline V gene are MNHEY and SVGEGT. The CDR3 runs to 14 residues. The CDR3: CASSLGRLTGELFF. The DNA of the CDR3 is TGTGCCAGCAGTTTGGGGAGGTTAACCGGGGAGCTGTTTTTT.

This clone came up once. V is TRBV10-3 and J is TRBJ2-1; TRBD2 matches 11 bases. With V trimmed by 6 bases and J by 9 bases, 10 bases remained unmatched. Germline V gene sequence: CDR1 ENHRY, CDR2 SYGVKD. CDR3 length: 15 residues. In nucleotides, the CDR3 is TGTGCCATCAGGAATCATAGCGGGGGGGCCGTTGAGCAGTTCTTC. Amino acid sequence: CAIRNHSGGAVEQFF.

CDR3: CASRPTGRGGDTDTQYF. CDR3 DNA: TGTGCCAGCAGACCGACAGGACGGGGGGGGGACACAGATACGCAGTATTTT. The chain has TRBV27 and TRBJ2-3; TRBD2 agrees at 8 bases. Germline V gene sequence: CDR1 MNHEY, CDR2 SMNVEV (reference sequence). The CDR3 covers 17 residues. Unmatched junction bases numbered 13, after V lost 6 bases and J lost 2 bases.

This chain uses TRBV11-3 with TRBJ2-2; TRBD1 matches 9 bases. CDR1 is SGHNT and CDR2 is YENEEA in the germline V gene. The ends lost 3 bases at V and 3 bases at J; junction bases unmatched: 2. The CDR3 covers 15 residues. The CDR3 sequence: CASSFGTGYTGELFF. As DNA, the CDR3 is TGTGCCAGCAGCTTTGGGACAGGGTACACCGGGGAGCTGTTTTTT.

The V gene is TRBV7-2, the J gene TRBJ2-7, with a possible D match to TRBD1 (5 bases). Trimming stripped 5 bases from V and 6 bases from J, with 11 bases between. Germline lookup yields CDR1 SGHTA and CDR2 FQGNSA. This CDR3 comprises 12 residues. The CDR3 region is CASSRQGTEQYF. Here the CDR3 DNA reads TGTGCCAGCAGCCGCCAGGGAACCGAGCAGTACTTC.

V usage is TRBV5-5 and J usage is TRBJ1-5; D is undetermined. Trimming took off 6 bases at V and 3 bases at J, with 19 bases between the two ends. The CDR3 runs 16 residues. CDR1 is SGHKS, CDR2 YYEKEE, per germline (reference sequence). The CDR3 sequence: CASTPLGGQINQPQHF. The CDR3 nucleotides are TGTGCCAGCACCCCCCTCGGAGGGCAGATCAATCAGCCCCAGCATTTT.

The rearrangement links TRBV7-9 to TRBJ1-6, with TRBD1 identical over 9 bases. CDR3 length: 15 amino acids. The germline CDR1 and CDR2 sequences are SEHNR and FQNEAQ (reference sequence). The junction had 3 bases not matched to a gene; V was cut back by 0 bases and J by 9 bases. CDR3 nucleotides: TGTGCCAGCAGCTTAGCGGGGACAGGGAGTTCACCCCTCCACTTT. Amino acid sequence: CASSLAGTGSSPLHF.

CDR3 nucleotides: TGTGCCAGCAGCTACTGGACAGAAAGAAACATTCAGTACTTC. As protein: CASSYWTERNIQYF. V usage is TRBV5-4 and J usage is TRBJ2-4; possible D gene TRBD1, 6 bases. CDR1 SGHNT and CDR2 YYREEE come from the germline V gene (reference sequence). Trimming removed 3 bases at V and 6 bases at J, with 13 bases between. The CDR3 length is 14 residues.